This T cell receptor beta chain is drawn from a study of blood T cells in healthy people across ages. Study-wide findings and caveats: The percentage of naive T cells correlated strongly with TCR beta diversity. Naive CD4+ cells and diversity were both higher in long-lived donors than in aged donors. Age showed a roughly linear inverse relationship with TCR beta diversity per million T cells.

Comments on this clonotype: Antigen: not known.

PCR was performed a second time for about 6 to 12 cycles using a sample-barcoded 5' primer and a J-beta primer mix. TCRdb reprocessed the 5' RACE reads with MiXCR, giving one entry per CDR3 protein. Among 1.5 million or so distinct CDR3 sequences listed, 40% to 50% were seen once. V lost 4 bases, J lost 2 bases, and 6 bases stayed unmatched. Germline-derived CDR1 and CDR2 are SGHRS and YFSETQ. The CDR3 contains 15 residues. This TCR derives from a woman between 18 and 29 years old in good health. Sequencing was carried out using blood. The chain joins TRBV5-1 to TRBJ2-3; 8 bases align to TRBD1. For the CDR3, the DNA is TGCGCCAGCAGCAAGGGACAGGAGGACACAGATACGCAGTATTTT. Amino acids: CASSKGQEDTDTQYF.